The 18 T cell receptor beta chains reported below all come from one sample, sequenced in a study of T-cell memory formation after mild COVID-19. TCRdb processed the 5' RACE reads anew with MiXCR; each CDR3 protein has one entry. This table holds about 110,000 distinct CDR3 sequences, about a sixth found once. The sample consisted of PBMCs or a T cell subset sorted from them (not recorded which). All receptors come from an adult woman who had mild COVID-19 (a few samples of this study predate the infection). Cell type and time point are not known.

The chain recombines TRBV15 with TRBJ2-3; D is possibly TRBD2 (6 bases). The CDR3 is 19 amino acids. CDR1 and CDR2 from the germline V gene are LNHNV and YYDKDF (reference sequence). Trimming shortened V by 2 bases and J by 0 bases, and 21 bases separated the two germline ends. The CDR3, as DNA: TGTGCCACCAGCAGAAGGCTTGGGGGAGGCGCCTCCAGCACAGATACGCAGTATTTT. It is translated as CATSRRLGGGASSTDTQYF.

In this sample, this clonotype turned up a few times. V is TRBV4-1 and J is TRBJ2-7, with TRBD1 as a possible D gene (6 bases). Germline V gene data show CDR1 as MGHRA and CDR2 as YSYEKL. The length of the CDR3 is 15 residues. V was shortened by 4 bases and J by 3 bases, with 16 bases between the two germline ends. The CDR3 DNA reads TGCGCCAGCAGCCTCTTCCAGGGGAACGGCTACGAGCAGTACTTC. Translating gives CASSLFQGNGYEQYF.

This clonotype was seen a handful of times. The rearrangement uses TRBV7-9 and TRBJ1-5; TRBD1 aligns across 7 bases. V was pared by 5 bases and J by 7 bases, with 5 bases of the junction left unmatched. Germline CDR1 is SEHNR and CDR2 is FQNEAQ (reference sequence). The CDR3 loop spans 13 amino acids. The CDR3 here is CASSVTGSQPQHF. The DNA of the CDR3 is TGTGCCAGCAGCGTGACAGGGAGCCAGCCCCAGCATTTT.

This chain joins TRBV4-1 and TRBJ2-7; the D gene is possibly TRBD2 (5 bases). The CDR3 runs 14 residues. The V end lost 0 bases, the J end lost 4 bases, and 10 bases lay between the germline ends. Germline CDR1 and CDR2: MGHRA and YSYEKL. The chain's CDR3 is CASSQEAAGYEQYF. The DNA of the CDR3 is TGCGCCAGCAGCCAAGAGGCCGCGGGTTACGAGCAGTACTTC.

The chain links TRBV3-1 to TRBJ1-2, with a possible D match to TRBD1 (5 bases). Germline assignment: CDR1 LGHDT and CDR2 YNNKEL (reference sequence). V dropped 4 bases and J dropped 4 bases, with 16 bases sitting between them. This CDR3 has 15 amino acids. CDR3 protein: CASSPGPRYTYGYTF. The CDR3 DNA reads TGTGCCAGCAGCCCGGGACCGCGATACACCTATGGCTACACCTTC.

V usage is TRBV6-5 and J usage is TRBJ2-1; D not certain. This CDR3 is 14 amino acids long. Looked up from germline, CDR1 is MNHEY and CDR2 is SVGAGI. Trimming cost V 6 bases and J 2 bases, with 11 bases left between them. The CDR3 sequence is CASSLVNAYNEQFF. Here the CDR3 DNA reads TGTGCCAGCAGCCTGGTAAATGCCTACAATGAGCAGTTCTTC.

DNA for the CDR3: TGTGCCAGCACCTGGGGGGCCGCAGATACGCAGTATTTT. Protein sequence: CASTWGAADTQYF. This rearrangement joins TRBV7-9 to TRBJ2-3; D possibly uses TRBD1 or TRBD2 (6 bases each). The CDR3 contains 13 residues. Trimming left V 7 bases short and J 4 bases short, with 12 bases between. CDR1 is SEHNR and CDR2 is FQNEAQ in the germline V gene (reference sequence).

This clonotype was seen a few times. CDR3 sequence reads: CSVEDTGVGYEQYF. CDR3 DNA sequence: TGCAGCGTTGAAGACACAGGGGTTGGGTACGAGCAGTACTTC. This chain uses TRBV29-1 with TRBJ2-7; 7 bases match TRBD1. Per germline, CDR1 SQVTM and CDR2 ANQGSEA. V trimming: 0 bases; J trimming: 4 bases; junction bases outside the gene matches: 6. The CDR3 is made up of 14 amino acids.

This clonotype has ten or more counts. The chain recombines TRBV7-9 with TRBJ2-2, with D unclear. The CDR3 covers 11 residues. Per the germline V gene, CDR1 is SEHNR and CDR2 is FQNEAQ (reference sequence). The V gene lost 0 bases and the J gene lost 7 bases, with 0 bases spanning the gap. The DNA for the CDR3 is TGTGCCAGCAGCTTAGCCGGGGAGCTGTTTTTT. It codes for CASSLAGELFF. The whole variable domain, filled in from reference TRBV7-9 and TRBJ2-2, reads DTGVSQNPRHKITKRGQNVTFRCDPISEHNRLYWYRQTLGQGPEFLTYFQNEAQLEKSRLLSDRFSAERPKGSFSTLEIQRTEQGDSAMYLCASSLAGELFFGEGSRLTVL.

Only a few counts were recorded for this clonotype. The chain couples TRBV7-2 to TRBJ2-5; possibly TRBD1 or TRBD2 for D (5 bases each). V gave up 5 bases and J gave up 1 base, with 14 bases separating them. CDR3 length: 15 amino acids. The germline gives CDR1 SGHTA, CDR2 FQGNSA. The DNA of the CDR3 is TGTGCCAGCAGCCATGGGGGAGTAGGCCAAGAGACCCAGTACTTC. Protein sequence: CASSHGGVGQETQYF.

The rearrangement joins TRBV27 to TRBJ2-1, with D hard to call. V was clipped by 0 bases and J by 0 bases, with 9 bases between them. CDR1 MNHEY and CDR2 SMNVEV come from the germline V gene (reference sequence). There are 16 residues in the CDR3. CDR3 nucleotide sequence: TGTGCCAGCAGTTTATCTCTGATGCACTCCTACAATGAGCAGTTCTTC. Translated, it gives CASSLSLMHSYNEQFF.

The chain couples TRBV6-2 or TRBV6-3 to TRBJ1-2; no reliable D call. V shed 2 bases and J shed 5 bases, with 9 bases lying between them. This CDR3 region has 13 residues. Per the germline V gene, CDR1 is MNHEY and CDR2 is SVGEGT. The CDR3 here is CASSYGESYGYTF. The CDR3 nucleotides are TGTGCCAGCAGTTACGGGGAGTCATATGGCTACACCTTC.

The chain links TRBV5-1 to TRBJ2-2, with D possibly being TRBD1 (5 bases). Trimming shortened V by 2 bases and J by 2 bases, and 10 bases separated the two germline ends. CDR3 size: 15 residues. Germline V gene data show CDR1 as SGHRS and CDR2 as YFSETQ. The CDR3 loop is CASSFQGTNTGELFF. In DNA, the CDR3 is TGCGCCAGCAGCTTTCAGGGAACAAACACCGGGGAGCTGTTTTTT. The full variable domain, in which reference TRBV5-1 and TRBJ2-2 provide the parts outside the CDR3, is KAGVTQTPRYLIKTRGQQVTLSCSPISGHRSVSWYQQTPGQGLQFLFEYFSETQRNKGNFPGRFSGRQFSNSRSEMNVSTLELGDSALYLCASSFQGTNTGELFFGEGSRLTVL.

This clonotype has only a few counts. The chain employs TRBV5-6 and TRBJ2-3; D not resolved. The CDR3 is 13 amino acids. Trimming left V 1 base short and J 3 bases short, with 6 bases between. Per germline, CDR1 SGHDT and CDR2 YYEEEE. The CDR3: CASSLSLTDTQYF. In DNA form, the CDR3 reads TGTGCCAGCAGCTTGTCGCTGACAGATACGCAGTATTTT.

The chain joins TRBV7-9 to TRBJ2-7; D gene ambiguous. The CDR3 spans 13 residues. Germline CDR1 SEHNR, CDR2 FQNEAQ (reference sequence). The V end lost 4 bases, the J end lost 0 bases, and 7 bases lay between the germline ends. The CDR3 DNA is TGTGCCAGCAGCTCAGGCTTCTCCTACGAGCAGTACTTC. Translated, it gives CASSSGFSYEQYF.

V usage is TRBV9 and J usage is TRBJ2-7, with D possibly being TRBD1 (5 bases). Germline lookup yields CDR1 SGDLS and CDR2 YYNGEE. This CDR3 spans 14 amino acids. Trimming left V 0 bases short and J 2 bases short, with 9 bases between. The CDR3 sequence is CASSVGKGTYEQYF. DNA of the CDR3: TGTGCCAGCAGCGTAGGAAAGGGGACCTACGAGCAGTACTTC.

This chain connects TRBV30 to TRBJ2-7, with a weak D call TRBD2 (6 bases). The V gene's germline CDR1 is GTSNPN and CDR2 SVGIG (reference sequence). V was cut by 2 bases and J by 3 bases, with 11 bases left in between. There are 13 residues in the CDR3. The CDR3 DNA reads as TGTGCCTGGAGTCGGGGGTATGGCTACGAGCAGTACTTC. Translating it yields CAWSRGYGYEQYF.

This clonotype was seen a few times. V usage is TRBV6-5 and J usage is TRBJ2-7; 7 bases are a match to TRBD1. The V gene end was trimmed by 2 bases and the J gene end by 5 bases; junction bases not matched to a gene: 9. This CDR3 spans 15 amino acids. Germline lookup yields CDR1 MNHEY and CDR2 SVGAGI. The CDR3 spells CASSYLGTAAHEQYF. The CDR3 DNA reads as TGTGCCAGCAGTTACCTCGGGACAGCGGCCCACGAGCAGTACTTC.